The next 25 T cell receptor beta chains were all read from a single sample in a study of blood T cell repertoires in COVID-19. Method: immunoSEQ multiplex PCR; TCRdb's copy keeps in-frame clones and lacks some. Found here are about 170,000 clones, under 90% of them singletons; the top ten hold 10%. Source material: peripheral blood. Receptors originate from a woman older than 75 with active or convalescent COVID-19.

The rearrangement uses TRBV19 and TRBJ2-3, with 10 bases aligning to TRBD2. CDR1 LNHDA and CDR2 SQIVND come from the germline V gene (reference sequence). The J segment lost 3 bases and the V segment lost 6 bases, leaving 6 bases of the junction unmatched. The CDR3 is 15 amino acids. CDR3 sequence reads: CASSRTSGGTDTQYF. CDR3 nucleotide sequence: TGTGCCAGTAGCAGGACTAGCGGAGGGACAGATACGCAGTATTTT.

V and J are TRBV24-1 and TRBJ2-1; possible D gene TRBD1, 5 bases. The CDR3 has 16 amino acids. V was pared by 2 bases and J by 3 bases, with 13 bases between. Germline lookup yields CDR1 KGHDR and CDR2 SFDVKD. Here the CDR3 DNA reads TGTGCCACCAGTGATTCGACTGGGGCTAGCTACAATGAGCAGTTCTTC. Protein sequence: CATSDSTGASYNEQFF.

This chain links TRBV7-9 with TRBJ2-5, with 16 bases fitting TRBD2. Per germline, CDR1 SEHNR and CDR2 FQNEAQ (reference sequence). The V segment lost 5 bases and the J segment 5 bases; nucleotides outside the gene matches: 8. The CDR3 is made up of 17 amino acids. CDR3 in amino acids: CASSTGLAGGPHETQYF. The CDR3 DNA is TGTGCCAGCAGCACGGGACTAGCGGGAGGGCCACATGAGACCCAGTACTTC. The whole variable domain, remainder taken from reference TRBV7-9 and TRBJ2-5, is DTGVSQNPRHKITKRGQNVTFRCDPISEHNRLYWYRQTLGQGPEFLTYFQNEAQLEKSRLLSDRFSAERPKGSFSTLEIQRTEQGDSAMYLCASSTGLAGGPHETQYFGPGTRLLVL.

The chain carries TRBV27 and TRBJ1-1, with 7 bases that match TRBD1. The germline gives CDR1 MNHEY, CDR2 SMNVEV (reference sequence). V was pared by 8 bases and J by 1 base, with 19 bases of the junction left unmatched. The CDR3 contains 18 residues. CDR3 in amino acids: CASLKRVGGGAGNTEAFF. Written as DNA, the CDR3 is TGTGCCAGCCTCAAAAGGGTAGGAGGGGGCGCGGGGAACACTGAAGCTTTCTTT.

This chain links TRBV5-1 with TRBJ2-2; 8 nucleotides match TRBD1. In germline, CDR1 is SGHRS, CDR2 YFSETQ. The CDR3 sequence is 15 residues long. V shed 0 bases, J shed 8 bases, and the junction held 6 bases outside the gene matches. The CDR3 nucleotides are TGCGCCAGCAGCTTGGACCCAGGGGGCTCGGGGGAGCTGTTTTTT. Translation gives CASSLDPGGSGELFF.

The rearrangement links TRBV20-1 to TRBJ2-1, with TRBD2 as a possible D gene (6 bases). CDR3 size: 14 residues. The V end was cut by 3 bases, the J end by 3 bases, with 12 bases between. The germline gives CDR1 DFQATT, CDR2 SNEGSKA (reference sequence). CDR3 region: CSASPSGVYNEQFF. In nucleotides, the CDR3 is TGCAGTGCTAGTCCGTCGGGAGTCTACAATGAGCAGTTCTTC.

The rearrangement joins TRBV7-3 to TRBJ2-1; 10 bases align to TRBD1. CDR3 length equals 14 residues. The V gene's germline CDR1 is SGHTA and CDR2 FQGTGA. The V gene end was trimmed by 4 bases and the J gene end by 4 bases; junction bases not matched to a gene: 1. CDR3 sequence: CASSSGQGYNEQFF. The DNA for the CDR3 is TGTGCCAGCAGCTCGGGACAGGGGTACAATGAGCAGTTCTTC.

This clone occurred many times. This CDR3 reads CASRTSGSGEQYF. CDR3 sequence (DNA): TGTGCCAGCAGGACTAGCGGGAGTGGCGAGCAGTACTTC. This rearrangement joins TRBV28 to TRBJ2-7; 12 bases are a match to TRBD2. There are 13 residues in the CDR3. In germline, CDR1 is MDHEN, CDR2 SYDVKM. J lost 6 bases, V lost 6 bases, and 3 bases had no gene match. Full variable domain (missing parts from reference TRBV28 and TRBJ2-7): DVKVTQSSRYLVKRTGEKVFLECVQDMDHENMFWYRQDPGLGLRLIYFSYDVKMKEKGDIPEGYSVSREKKERFSLILESASTNQTSMYLCASRTSGSGEQYFGPGTRLTVT.

The gene calls are TRBV9 and TRBJ2-7, with D possibly matching TRBD2 (5 bases). This CDR3 spans 14 amino acids. The V gene's germline CDR1 is SGDLS and CDR2 YYNGEE. V was cut by 3 bases and J by 0 bases, with 10 bases left in between. The CDR3 nucleotides read TGTGCCAGCAGCGCCCTTGGGAGCTCCTACGAGCAGTACTTC. Its translation is CASSALGSSYEQYF. Supplemented by reference TRBV9 and TRBJ2-7, the full variable domain reads DSGVTQTPKHLITATGQRVTLRCSPRSGDLSVYWYQQSLDQGLQFLIQYYNGEERAKGNILERFSAQQFPDLHSELNLSSLELGDSALYFCASSALGSSYEQYFGPGTRLTVT.

This sequence joins TRBV19 and TRBJ1-6; TRBD1 matches 7 bases. The CDR3 is 15 residues long. V lost 7 bases, J lost 6 bases, and 9 bases stayed unmatched. Germline V CDR1 and CDR2: LNHDA, SQIVND (reference sequence). The CDR3 region is CASKGRGSSNSPLHF. CDR3 in DNA: TGTGCCAGTAAAGGCAGGGGGAGTTCTAATTCACCCCTCCACTTT.

V usage is TRBV18 and J usage is TRBJ2-3; TRBD1 agrees at 12 bases. Germline-derived CDR1 and CDR2 are KGHSH and LQKENI. V dropped 6 bases and J dropped 6; count of bases not matched to a gene: 7. The CDR3 runs to 15 residues. The CDR3 sequence is CASSSGTGGRDTQYF. CDR3 coding DNA: TGTGCCAGCTCGTCCGGGACAGGGGGCAGGGATACGCAGTATTTT.

The J gene is TRBJ1-5, the V gene TRBV6-5; D is uncertain. CDR3 size: 13 residues. Germline V gene lookup returns CDR1 MNHEY and CDR2 SVGAGI. The germline V and J ends were trimmed by 7 bases and 4 bases, with 11 bases remaining between them. The CDR3 nucleotides read TGTGCCAGCACCCTTACATCGAATCAGCCCCAGCATTTT. This sequence encodes CASTLTSNQPQHF.

This clone was counted once. The CDR3 sequence is CASSVPVNEQYF. CDR3 nucleotides: TGTGCCAGCAGCGTCCCGGTCAACGAGCAGTACTTC. The chain employs TRBV9 and TRBJ2-7, with D unresolved. V was clipped by 2 bases and J by 5 bases, with 8 bases between them. The CDR3 sequence is 12 residues long. In germline, CDR1 is SGDLS, CDR2 YYNGEE.

This rearrangement joins TRBV28 to TRBJ1-3; the D gene is possibly TRBD1 (5 bases). CDR1 and CDR2 from the germline V gene are MDHEN and SYDVKM. Between the trimmed V and J ends, which lost 8 bases and 7 bases, there was a span of 18 bases. This CDR3 contains 14 residues. CDR3 residues: CASSLGGIWNTIYF. The CDR3 DNA is TGTGCCAGCTCTTTGGGGGGTATCTGGAACACCATATATTTT.

This clone turned up a few times. V usage is TRBV11-2 and J usage is TRBJ1-1; unclear D gene. Trimming took off 2 bases at V and 6 bases at J, with 13 bases between the two ends. This CDR3 is built from 14 residues. Germline assignment: CDR1 SGHAT and CDR2 FQNNGV. CDR3 amino acids: CASSLSQSGAEAFF. The CDR3 DNA is TGTGCCAGCAGCTTATCCCAGTCGGGTGCTGAAGCTTTCTTT.

This clone was picked up one time. V usage is TRBV5-1 and J usage is TRBJ2-6; 13 bases map to TRBD2. CDR3 size: 18 residues. Germline V CDR1 and CDR2: SGHRS, YFSETQ. V lost 0 bases, J lost 3 bases, and 3 bases stayed unmatched. In DNA form, the CDR3 reads TGCGCCAGCAGCTTGGAGGGACTAGCGGGAATTGGGGCCAACGTCCTGACTTTC. It specifies CASSLEGLAGIGANVLTF.

As to this clone: The sample carries other DNA sequences with the same CDR3. The chain is built from TRBV5-1 and TRBJ2-5; D is unclear. CDR1 is SGHRS, CDR2 YFSETQ, per germline. The length of the CDR3 is 12 residues. Trimming left V 2 bases short and J 3 bases short, with 5 bases between. CDR3 nucleotide sequence: TGCGCCAGCAGCTTTCCGGAAGAGACCCAGTACTTC. Translation gives CASSFPEETQYF.

The rearrangement uses TRBV19 and TRBJ1-1; D remains unclear. The V end was cut by 6 bases, the J end by 5 bases, with 7 bases between. CDR3 length: 11 amino acids. Germline CDR1 reads LNHDA; CDR2 reads SQIVND (reference sequence). CDR3 in DNA: TGTGCCAGTAGAACGGGAACTGAAGCTTTCTTT. This encodes CASRTGTEAFF.

This chain connects TRBV6-1 to TRBJ2-3; 10 bases fit TRBD2. CDR1 and CDR2 from the germline V gene are MNHNS and SASEGT. Trimming at V came to 4 bases and at J to 0 bases, leaving 4 bases not matched to a gene. This CDR3 has 16 amino acids. CDR3 amino acids: CASSVTSGTSTDTQYF. CDR3 bases: TGTGCCAGCAGTGTAACTAGCGGGACTAGCACAGATACGCAGTATTTT.

The chain is built from TRBV19 and TRBJ1-1, with D possibly matching TRBD1 (5 bases). Germline V CDR1 and CDR2: LNHDA, SQIVND (reference sequence). The germline V and J ends were trimmed by 1 base and 3 bases, with 9 bases remaining between them. The CDR3 is made up of 14 amino acids. This CDR3 reads CASSIGSTDTEAFF. For the CDR3, the DNA is TGTGCCAGTAGTATAGGTTCGACAGACACTGAAGCTTTCTTT.

In this sample, this clone turned up a few times. This chain links TRBV27 with TRBJ1-1; D gene ambiguous. Between the trimmed V and J ends, which lost 7 bases and 10 bases, there was a span of 16 bases. The CDR3 has 12 residues. Germline CDR1 MNHEY, CDR2 SMNVEV (reference sequence). The CDR3 region is CASTPKGGAAFF. Written as DNA, the CDR3 is TGTGCCAGCACCCCGAAGGGAGGCGCAGCTTTCTTT.

This sequence joins TRBV6-6 and TRBJ1-5, with 8 bases matching TRBD1. The CDR3 runs to 14 residues. Germline CDR1 MNHNY, CDR2 SVGAGI (reference sequence). J gave up 5 bases and V 6 bases, and 6 bases lay outside the gene matches. The CDR3 bases are TGTGCCAGCAGACCAACAGGGGGATATCAGCCCCAGCATTTT. This codes for CASRPTGGYQPQHF.

Regarding this clone: A read error may produce the germline difference seen at one junction end. The J gene is TRBJ2-7, the V gene TRBV20-1; 8 bases fit TRBD2. CDR3 length: 10 residues. Germline CDR1 and CDR2: DFQATT and SNEGSKA (reference sequence). CDR3 loop: CSARDQRGIF. CDR3 in DNA: TGCAGTGCTAGAGACCAGCGGGGGATCTTC.

The rearrangement links TRBV15 to TRBJ2-1; 12 nucleotides align to TRBD2. This CDR3 comprises 15 residues. Germline-derived CDR1 and CDR2 are LNHNV and YYDKDF (reference sequence). Germline trimming cut 3 bases from V and 8 bases from J; bases unmatched to any gene: 5. In nucleotides, the CDR3 is TGTGCCACCAGCAGTCACCTAGCGGGAGGGTATGAGCAGTTCTTC. Amino acids: CATSSHLAGGYEQFF.

The sample holds a few counts of this clone. This sequence joins TRBV3-1 (or the pseudogene TRBV3-2) and TRBJ2-1; 10 positions match TRBD2. In germline, CDR1 is LGHDT, CDR2 YNNKEL (reference sequence). V dropped 1 base and J dropped 5; count of bases not matched to a gene: 8. The CDR3 loop spans 17 amino acids. CDR3 in DNA: TGTGCCAGCAGCCAAGGTTCAGCGGGAGGGTCCCACAATGAGCAGTTCTTC. Translating it yields CASSQGSAGGSHNEQFF.